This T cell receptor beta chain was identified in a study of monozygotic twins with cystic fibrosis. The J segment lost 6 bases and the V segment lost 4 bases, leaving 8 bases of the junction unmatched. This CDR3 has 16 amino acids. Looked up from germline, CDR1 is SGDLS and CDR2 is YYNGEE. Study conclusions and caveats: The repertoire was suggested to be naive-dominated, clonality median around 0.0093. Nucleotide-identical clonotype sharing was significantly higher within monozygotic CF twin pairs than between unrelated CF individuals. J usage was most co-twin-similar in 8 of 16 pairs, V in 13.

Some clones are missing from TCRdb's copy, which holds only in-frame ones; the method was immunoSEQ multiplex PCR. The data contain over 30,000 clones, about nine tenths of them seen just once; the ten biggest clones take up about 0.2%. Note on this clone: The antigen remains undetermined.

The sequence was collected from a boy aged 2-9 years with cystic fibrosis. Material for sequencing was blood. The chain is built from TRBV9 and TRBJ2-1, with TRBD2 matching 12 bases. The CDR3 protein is CASSLASGGALNEQFF. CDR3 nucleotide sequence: TGTGCCAGCAGCTTGGCTAGCGGGGGGGCCCTCAATGAGCAGTTCTTC.